This is a list of T cell receptor beta chains from one sample in a study of blood T cell repertoires in COVID-19. This table comes from immunoSEQ multiplex PCR, and its TCRdb copy is limited to in-frame clones, with some not included. Of hundreds of thousands of clones listed, about nine tenths are singletons. The sequencing sample was made of peripheral blood. These receptors were collected from a woman aged 30 to 39 with active or convalescent COVID-19. CDR3s include the opening cysteine and the closing phenylalanine or tryptophan. D genes are given only for firm matches. Only part of the rows carry a size: once, few, many, or a class if the clone is expanded.

TRBJ2-7	TRBD1	once	TRBV11-2	CASSLLARLTGLHEQYF	TGTGCCAGCAGCCTCCTAGCCCGTCTGACAGGGTTGCACGAGCAGTACTTC
TRBJ2-1	TRBD2	.	TRBV9	CASSVVLAANEQFF	TGTGCCAGCAGCGTAGTACTAGCGGCCAATGAGCAGTTCTTC
TRBJ1-5	.	once	TRBV7-9	CASSLNINQPQHF	TGTGCCAGCAGCTTAAACATCAATCAGCCCCAGCATTTT
TRBJ1-2	.	.	TRBV18	CASSPETDSGYTF	TGTGCCAGCTCACCCGAGACAGATTCTGGCTACACCTTC
TRBJ2-3	.	.	TRBV6-6	CASSYREADTQYF	TGTGCCAGCAGTTACAGGGAGGCAGATACGCAGTATTTT
TRBJ1-1	TRBD1	.	TRBV3-1/TRBV3-2	CASSQVEGAKAFF	TGTGCCAGCAGCCAAGTCGAGGGGGCAAAAGCTTTCTTT
TRBJ2-1	TRBD2	.	TRBV7-9	CASSRRAGASYNEQFF	TGTGCCAGCAGCCGACGGGCGGGAGCGTCCTACAATGAGCAGTTCTTC
TRBJ2-3	TRBD2	.	TRBV6-5	CASTLAAGATDTQYF	TGTGCCAGCACCCTCGCAGCGGGAGCCACAGATACGCAGTATTTT
TRBJ1-6	.	.	TRBV10-2	CASSAQGSSYNSPLHF	TGCGCCAGCAGTGCCCAGGGGAGCTCCTATAATTCACCCCTCCACTTT
TRBJ2-3	TRBD2	.	TRBV2	CASRAGGFDTQYF	TGTGCCAGCAGAGCGGGGGGATTTGATACGCAGTATTTT
TRBJ1-1	TRBD1	once	TRBV6-1	CASSGQTGSMNTEAFF	TGTGCCAGCAGTGGCCAGACAGGGAGCATGAACACTGAAGCTTTCTTT
TRBJ1-1	TRBD1	.	TRBV29-1	CSVDGTGDSSRGTEAFF	TGCAGCGTCGACGGGACAGGGGATTCCAGTCGGGGGACTGAAGCTTTCTTT
TRBJ2-3	.	.	TRBV27	CATSLGPGADTQYF	TGTGCCACCTCGCTAGGGCCAGGGGCAGATACGCAGTATTTT
TRBJ2-4	.	once	TRBV5-6	CASSLEVAPSKNIQYF	TGTGCCAGCAGCTTGGAGGTAGCGCCTTCCAAAAACATTCAGTACTTC
TRBJ1-4	.	.	TRBV7-6	CASSLAGGDNEKLFF	TGTGCCAGCAGCTTAGCGGGGGGTGATAATGAAAAACTGTTTTTT
TRBJ1-4	TRBD1	.	TRBV7-9	CASSDYGTENEKLFF	TGTGCCAGCAGCGACTACGGGACAGAAAATGAAAAACTGTTTTTT
TRBJ1-2	TRBD1	.	TRBV7-9	CASSFYIPDRADYGYTF	TGTGCCAGCAGCTTTTACATCCCTGACAGGGCCGACTATGGCTACACCTTC
TRBJ1-6	TRBD1	.	TRBV3-1/TRBV3-2	CASSQFLRGTDNSPLHF	TGTGCCAGCAGCCAATTCCTCCGCGGGACAGACAATTCACCCCTCCACTTT
TRBJ2-7	.	.	TRBV5-1	CASSLGSSPYEQYF	TGCGCCAGCAGCTTGGGCAGTTCCCCCTACGAGCAGTACTTC
TRBJ1-2	.	.	TRBV6-5	CASSKYGTDYGYTF	TGTGCCAGCAGTAAGTACGGGACTGACTATGGCTACACCTTC
TRBJ1-1	.	.	TRBV3-1/TRBV3-2	CASSQAGWGTEAFF	TGTGCCAGCAGCCAAGCAGGGTGGGGAACTGAAGCTTTCTTT
TRBJ1-1	TRBD1	few	TRBV5-4	CASSVAGGPNTEAFF	TGTGCCAGCAGCGTGGCAGGGGGCCCCAACACTGAAGCTTTCTTT
TRBJ2-7	TRBD1	medium-sized	TRBV5-6	CASSLRGPFGRGLYEQYF	TGTGCCAGCAGCTTGAGGGGGCCTTTCGGCAGGGGGCTCTACGAGCAGTACTTC
TRBJ2-1	TRBD2	.	TRBV27	CASSFFSGLDTDEQFF	TGTGCCAGCAGTTTTTTTTCGGGACTAGACACCGATGAGCAGTTCTTC
TRBJ1-2	TRBD1	.	TRBV6-1	CASSERGPPYGYTF	TGTGCCAGCAGTGAGAGGGGGCCCCCTTATGGCTACACCTTC
TRBJ1-2	.	once	TRBV10-3	CAISESGNRYYGYTF	TGTGCCATCAGTGAATCGGGAAATAGATATTATGGCTACACCTTC
TRBJ2-2	.	.	TRBV2	CASRQGGESTGELFF	TGTGCCAGCAGACAAGGGGGGGAGAGCACCGGGGAGCTGTTTTTT
TRBJ1-1	TRBD1	.	TRBV18	CASSPTGGESEAFF	TGTGCCAGCTCACCGACAGGGGGAGAGTCTGAAGCTTTCTTT
TRBJ2-1	TRBD1	.	TRBV5-4	CASSLDRGSYNEQFF	TGTGCCAGCAGCCTTGACAGGGGGTCCTACAATGAGCAGTTCTTC
TRBJ1-5	.	.	TRBV27	CASRPDRNQPQHF	TGTGCCAGCAGGCCGGACAGAAATCAGCCCCAGCATTTT
TRBJ1-2	TRBD1	.	TRBV9	CASNLGQTNYGYTF	TGTGCCAGCAACTTGGGACAGACTAACTATGGCTACACCTTC
TRBJ2-6	.	.	TRBV7-9	CASRARSGSGANVLTF	TGTGCCAGCAGGGCAAGGAGTGGCTCTGGGGCCAACGTCCTGACTTTC
TRBJ2-7	TRBD1	.	TRBV4-1	CASSYPATGVYEQYF	TGCGCCAGCAGCTATCCGGCGACAGGGGTTTACGAGCAGTACTTC
TRBJ1-2	TRBD1	.	TRBV19	CASVPGGGYGYTF	TGTGCCAGTGTTCCAGGGGGCGGCTATGGCTACACCTTC
TRBJ2-7	TRBD2	.	TRBV11-2	CASSLLAGGPGYEQYF	TGTGCCAGCAGCTTACTAGCGGGGGGGCCGGGCTACGAGCAGTACTTC
TRBJ2-7	.	once	TRBV11-2	CASSLDRGWVYEQYF	TGTGCCAGCAGCTTAGATCGGGGTTGGGTCTACGAGCAGTACTTC
TRBJ2-7	TRBD1	.	TRBV14	CASSFRDRYYEQYF	TGTGCCAGCAGCTTCCGGGACAGGTACTACGAGCAGTACTTC
TRBJ2-3	.	few	TRBV1	CTSSRSGRLRTDTQYF	TGCACCAGCAGCCGATCCGGCAGACTTCGCACAGATACGCAGTATTTT
TRBJ2-3	TRBD2	few	TRBV3-1/TRBV3-2	CASSQFGTITDTQYF	TGTGCCAGCAGCCAGTTCGGGACTATCACAGATACGCAGTATTTT
TRBJ2-2	.	.	TRBV27	CASSLRAPDTGELFF	TGTGCCAGCAGTTTGAGAGCGCCCGACACCGGGGAGCTGTTTTTT
TRBJ1-2	.	.	TRBV5-1	CASSVTNYGYTF	TGCGCCAGCAGCGTCACTAACTATGGCTACACCTTC
TRBJ2-7	.	.	TRBV6-1	CASSWGGEQYF	TGTGCCAGCAGCTGGGGAGGCGAGCAGTACTTC
TRBJ2-1	TRBD2	few	TRBV10-1	CASSESRLAAGEQFF	TGCGCCAGCAGTGAATCGAGACTAGCGGCCGGAGAGCAGTTCTTC
TRBJ1-2	TRBD1	.	TRBV18	CASSQTGTALIYGYTF	TGTGCCAGCTCACAAACCGGGACAGCACTTATCTATGGCTACACCTTC
TRBJ2-1	TRBD2	.	TRBV27	CASSGLAGHNEQFF	TGTGCCAGCAGCGGACTAGCGGGACACAATGAGCAGTTCTTC
TRBJ1-2	.	.	TRBV6-1	CASSENTAPNYGYTF	TGTGCCAGCAGTGAAAACACAGCTCCTAACTATGGCTACACCTTC
TRBJ2-3	TRBD1	.	TRBV13	CASSLVTQGGTDTQYF	TGTGCCAGCAGCTTAGTTACTCAGGGGGGCACAGATACGCAGTATTTT
TRBJ2-5	.	.	TRBV18	CASSPDQGLRETQYF	TGTGCCAGCTCACCCGACCAGGGTTTAAGGGAGACCCAGTACTTC
TRBJ2-1	TRBD2	.	TRBV3-1/TRBV3-2	CASSLLAAPNNEQFF	TGTGCCAGCAGCCTACTAGCGGCACCCAACAATGAGCAGTTCTTC
TRBJ1-4	TRBD1	few	TRBV19	CASSGQGGEKLFF	TGTGCCAGTAGTGGACAGGGTGGGGAAAAACTGTTTTTT
TRBJ2-5	TRBD2	.	TRBV18	CASSPYRTSGRSQETQYF	TGTGCCAGCTCACCATACCGGACTAGCGGGAGGTCCCAAGAGACCCAGTACTTC
TRBJ1-5	.	once	TRBV6-6	CASSPQGWQGRQWNQPQHF	TGTGCCAGCAGTCCTCAAGGCTGGCAGGGGAGACAGTGGAATCAGCCCCAGCATTTT
TRBJ1-2	.	.	TRBV25-1	CASSERYGYTF	TGTGCCAGCAGTGAGCGGTATGGCTACACCTTC
TRBJ1-1	.	.	TRBV27	CASSLGAGEAFF	TGTGCCAGCAGTTTAGGCGCGGGGGAAGCTTTCTTT